These 25 T cell receptor beta chains were all obtained from the same sample, sequenced in a study of blood T cell repertoires in COVID-19. Sequenced by immunoSEQ multiplex PCR; TCRdb stores in-frame clones only, minus some. The table has a few hundred thousand clones, roughly nine tenths seen once. Sequencing was performed on peripheral blood. The receptor set was obtained from a woman aged 35 to 49 who had recovered from COVID-19.

The V gene is TRBV6-4, the J gene TRBJ2-7, with TRBD2 matching 14 bases. V was pared by 0 bases and J by 2 bases, with 6 bases of the junction left unmatched. The CDR3 loop spans 18 amino acids. Germline-derived CDR1 and CDR2 are MRHNA and SNTAGT. The CDR3 region is CASSDSFGLAGGPYEQYV. CDR3 nucleotide sequence: TGTGCCAGCAGTGACTCTTTCGGACTAGCGGGAGGACCCTACGAGCAGTACGTC.

The chain has TRBV7-2 and TRBJ2-4; D perhaps matches TRBD2 (7 bases). Germline lookup yields CDR1 SGHTA and CDR2 FQGNSA. Trimming took 4 bases from V and 6 from J, leaving 19 bases between them. This CDR3 contains 16 residues. The CDR3 region has the DNA TGTGCCAGCAGCTCCCCAATTGGGGGGGCAACAAACATTCAGTACTTC. Its protein product is CASSSPIGGATNIQYF.

The chain is built from TRBV11-3 and TRBJ2-1, with TRBD2 matching over 8 bases. V lost 1 base and J lost 4; bases outside the gene matches: 6. Germline CDR1 reads SGHNT; CDR2 reads YENEEA. This CDR3 is built from 16 residues. CDR3 nucleotide sequence: TGTGCCAGCAGCTTAGGTGTAGCGGGAACATACAATGAGCAGTTCTTC. Protein product: CASSLGVAGTYNEQFF.

The chain links TRBV24-1 to TRBJ2-1, with D hard to call. Trimming shortened V by 5 bases and J by 8 bases, and 12 bases separated the two germline ends. Germline loops: CDR1 KGHDR, CDR2 SFDVKD. The CDR3 loop spans 13 amino acids. The CDR3 reads CATSVSWYDEQFF. The CDR3 coding sequence is TGTGCCACCAGTGTAAGCTGGTACGATGAGCAGTTCTTC.

The chain has TRBV9 and TRBJ1-2; 8 positions match TRBD1. The junction had 8 bases not matched to a gene; V was cut back by 2 bases and J by 8 bases. The CDR3 is made up of 14 amino acids. Germline loops: CDR1 SGDLS, CDR2 YYNGEE. The CDR3 coding sequence is TGTGCCAGCAGCGTTGGACAGGGAAATCGGGGCTACACCTTC. This sequence encodes CASSVGQGNRGYTF.

This sequence joins TRBV30 and TRBJ2-3; 10 nucleotides line up with TRBD2. Germline lookup yields CDR1 GTSNPN and CDR2 SVGIG (reference sequence). V trimming: 3 bases; J trimming: 5 bases; junction bases outside the gene matches: 8. This CDR3 has 15 residues. CDR3 nucleotide sequence: TGTGCCTGGAGAAAGCGGGAGGGGGGGGAAGATACGCAGTATTTT. The encoded protein is CAWRKREGGEDTQYF.

The CDR3 DNA is TGTGCCAGCAGCCAATTGCAGGACAGCGAGTTATCTGGGGCCAACGTCCTGACTTTC. It specifies CASSQLQDSELSGANVLTF. This chain links TRBV3-1 (or the pseudogene TRBV3-2) with TRBJ2-6; maybe TRBD1 (6 bases). Germline V CDR1 and CDR2: LGHDT, YNNKEL (reference sequence). The CDR3 has 19 residues. Trimming stripped 2 bases from V and 1 base from J, with 18 bases between.

The chain employs TRBV18 and TRBJ2-7, with TRBD2 matching 9 bases. The trim removed 3 bases at V and 3 bases at J, leaving 12 bases unmatched. The germline CDR1 and CDR2 sequences are KGHSH and LQKENI. The CDR3 totals 17 residues. CDR3 residues: CASSPGAGGALGYEQYV. The DNA of the CDR3 is TGTGCCAGCTCACCCGGCGCGGGGGGGGCTCTGGGCTACGAGCAGTACGTC.

The J gene is TRBJ2-1, the V gene TRBV4-3; the match to TRBD2 covers 7 bases. The CDR3 length is 15 residues. Germline assignment: CDR1 LGHNA and CDR2 YSLEER. With 1 base clipped from V and 8 bases from J, the junction kept 8 bases outside the gene matches. The CDR3 loop is CASSQVGGSVDEQFF. The CDR3 coding sequence is TGCGCCAGCAGCCAAGTCGGCGGGAGTGTCGATGAGCAGTTCTTC.

The J gene is TRBJ2-7, the V gene TRBV10-1; 14 nucleotides line up with TRBD2. The junction had 8 bases not matched to a gene; V was cut back by 2 bases and J by 2 bases. CDR1 and CDR2 (germline): WNHNN, SYGVQD (reference sequence). The CDR3 is 18 residues long. For the CDR3, the DNA is TGCGCCAGCAGTGAGATGGGACTAGCGGGAGTTTTCACCTACGAGCAGTACGTC. This gives the protein CASSEMGLAGVFTYEQYV.

The V call is TRBV3-1 (or the pseudogene TRBV3-2), the J call TRBJ2-7; D may be TRBD1 (5 bases). Trimming removed 4 bases from V and 3 bases from J, with 19 bases in between. The CDR3 is 16 residues long. The germline CDR1 and CDR2 sequences are LGHDT and YNNKEL (reference sequence). CDR3 in amino acids: CASSPRGSWIHYEQYV. The CDR3 DNA follows: TGTGCCAGCAGCCCTAGGGGTAGCTGGATTCACTACGAGCAGTACGTC.

The chain uses TRBV12-3 or TRBV12-4 and TRBJ1-5; D gene uncertain. Trimming stripped 7 bases from V and 7 bases from J, with 11 bases between. There are 12 residues in the CDR3. CDR3: CASTQAGQPQHF. The CDR3 DNA sequence: TGTGCCAGCACCCAAGCCGGGCAGCCCCAGCATTTT.

The chain couples TRBV3-1 (or the pseudogene TRBV3-2) to TRBJ1-1; D perhaps matches TRBD1 (6 bases). Trimming shortened V by 0 bases and J by 4 bases, and 15 bases separated the two germline ends. The germline gives CDR1 LGHDT, CDR2 YNNKEL (reference sequence). CDR3 length: 16 amino acids. The CDR3 coding sequence is TGTGCCAGCAGCCAAGATCGGGGGGCGGATTTCACTGAAGCTTTCTTT. Amino acids: CASSQDRGADFTEAFF.

This chain links TRBV7-2 with TRBJ1-1; TRBD1 matches at 7 bases. CDR1 and CDR2 (germline): SGHTA, FQGNSA. The CDR3 consists of 13 residues. The trim removed 6 bases at V and 3 bases at J, leaving 4 bases unmatched. The CDR3 DNA reads as TGTGCCAGCAGGATTCAGGGGGACACTGAAGCTTTCTTT. This gives the protein CASRIQGDTEAFF.

The CDR3 protein is CASSLDISYEQYF. CDR3 nucleotide sequence: TGCGCCAGCAGCTTGGACATATCCTACGAGCAGTACTTC. V usage is TRBV5-1 and J usage is TRBJ2-7; D gene unclear. The CDR3 sequence is 13 residues long. CDR1 and CDR2 from the germline V gene are SGHRS and YFSETQ. Trimming removed 0 bases at V and 1 base at J, with 5 bases between.

The chain couples TRBV5-4 to TRBJ2-1; the match to TRBD2 covers 7 bases. The CDR3 is made up of 16 amino acids. Germline CDR1 is SGHNT and CDR2 is YYREEE (reference sequence). Germline trimming cut 3 bases from V and 1 base from J; bases unmatched to any gene: 7. CDR3 region: CASSSLSGVSYNEQFF. CDR3 nucleotide sequence: TGTGCCAGCAGCTCCTTAAGCGGGGTTTCCTACAATGAGCAGTTCTTC. Complete variable domain (other parts from reference TRBV5-4 and TRBJ2-1): ETGVTQSPTHLIKTRGQQVTLRCSSQSGHNTVSWYQQALGQGPQFIFQYYREEENGRGNFPPRFSGLQFPNYSSELNVNALELDDSALYLCASSSLSGVSYNEQFFGPGTRLTVL.

The chain employs TRBV19 and TRBJ2-1; 9 bases fit TRBD1. There are 15 residues in the CDR3. V shed 5 bases, J shed 4 bases, and the junction held 6 bases outside the gene matches. In germline, CDR1 is LNHDA, CDR2 SQIVND (reference sequence). CDR3 loop: CASSEGQGFYNEQFF. The CDR3 DNA follows: TGTGCCAGTAGTGAGGGACAGGGTTTTTACAATGAGCAGTTCTTC.

The V call is TRBV6-2 or TRBV6-3, the J call TRBJ1-2; 12 bases are a match to TRBD1. This CDR3 is built from 15 residues. Unmatched junction bases numbered 9, after V lost 5 bases and J lost 8 bases. CDR1 is MNHEY and CDR2 is SVGEGT in the germline V gene. This chain's CDR3 is CASSRTGQGAGGYTF. The DNA for the CDR3 is TGTGCCAGCAGTAGAACGGGACAGGGGGCAGGAGGCTACACCTTC.

This chain uses TRBV15 with TRBJ1-4; tentatively, D is TRBD1 (6 bases). CDR1 and CDR2 from the germline V gene are LNHNV and YYDKDF (reference sequence). CDR3 length equals 15 residues. Trimming stripped 3 bases from V and 8 bases from J, with 16 bases between. CDR3 region: CATSSPGGLTEKLFF. The CDR3 coding sequence is TGTGCCACCAGCAGCCCGGGGGGGCTGACGGAAAAACTGTTTTTT. Based on the CDR3 plus reference TRBV15 and TRBJ1-4, the full variable domain is DAMVIQNPRYQVTQFGKPVTLSCSQTLNHNVMYWYQQKSSQAPKLLFHYYDKDFNNEADTPDNFQSRRPNTSFCFLDIRSPGLGDTAMYLCATSSPGGLTEKLFFGSGTQLSVL.

V usage is TRBV18 and J usage is TRBJ1-4; D perhaps matches TRBD1 (5 bases). The CDR3 contains 17 residues. V lost 4 bases, J lost 7 bases, and 22 bases lay in between. CDR1 and CDR2 from the germline V gene are KGHSH and LQKENI. The CDR3 loop is CASSQPRDSFGVEKLFF. The CDR3 coding sequence is TGTGCCAGCTCACAACCCCGGGACTCCTTCGGAGTTGAAAAACTGTTTTTT.

The chain combines TRBV29-1 with TRBJ2-1; 14 nucleotides align to TRBD2. Germline V lookup: CDR1 SQVTM, CDR2 ANQGSEA. Losses at the gene ends were 3 bases for V and 10 bases for J; bases not matched to a gene: 11. This CDR3 is 16 amino acids long. CDR3 region: CSVDTLRTSGGWEQFF. The CDR3 nucleotides are TGCAGCGTTGACACCTTAAGGACTAGCGGGGGGTGGGAGCAGTTCTTC.

The chain combines TRBV11-3 with TRBJ2-3; D is possibly TRBD1 (5 bases). Germline V CDR1 and CDR2: SGHNT, YENEEA. Trimming took off 5 bases at V and 2 bases at J, with 17 bases between the two ends. The CDR3 loop spans 16 amino acids. The CDR3: CASSTRTGQTTDTQYF. CDR3 DNA sequence: TGTGCCAGCAGCACCCGTACAGGTCAGACCACAGATACGCAGTATTTT.

On this clone: The identical CDR3 is also encoded by other nucleotide sequences in the sample. This chain uses TRBV5-5 with TRBJ2-7; D gene uncertain. Germline CDR1 and CDR2: SGHKS and YYEKEE (reference sequence). Trimming pared 0 bases from V and 2 bases from J, leaving 9 bases between. The CDR3 has 14 residues. The CDR3, as DNA: TGTGCCAGCAGCTTGGGTGGGCAGACCTACGAGCAGTACTTC. Its protein is CASSLGGQTYEQYF.

The chain employs TRBV24-1 and TRBJ2-3; D perhaps matches TRBD2 (5 bases). This CDR3 spans 14 amino acids. Germline CDR1 is KGHDR and CDR2 is SFDVKD. The ends were cut back, 3 bases at V and 2 bases at J, with 8 bases in the middle. The CDR3 reads CATSDKRFTDTQYF. Written as DNA, the CDR3 is TGTGCCACCAGTGATAAGCGGTTCACAGATACGCAGTATTTT.

The chain joins TRBV4-2 to TRBJ2-6, with 8 bases identical to TRBD1. Germline CDR1 LGHNA, CDR2 YNFKEQ. The CDR3 extends over 15 amino acids. V lost 3 bases and J lost 4; bases outside the gene matches: 2. This CDR3 is CASSQTGAGANVLTF. In DNA, the CDR3 is TGTGCCAGCAGCCAGACAGGGGCCGGGGCCAACGTCCTGACTTTC.